The present entry profiles one T cell receptor (beta chain) with its context. Trimming pared 8 bases from V and 3 bases from J, leaving 16 bases between. This CDR3 region has 14 residues. Germline CDR1 reads SNHLY; CDR2 reads FYNNEI. Profiled with immunoSEQ multiplex PCR; TCRdb holds only in-frame clones, not every one. The top ten clones hold roughly 3% of a sample with 48,000 or so clones, about nine tenths of them seen once. This specimen belongs to a study of blood T cell repertoires in COVID-19. In the study overall: T cells, B-cell-depleted T cells, or PBMCs provided the cDNA or gDNA that served as material.

The TCR was taken from a human donor in a cohort sampled during active COVID-19. Sequenced input: peripheral blood. This chain uses TRBV2 with TRBJ1-1; TRBD1 is a possible D gene (5 bases). CDR3 loop: CASLSDTLYTEAFF. The CDR3 nucleotides are TGTGCCAGCCTGTCGGACACTTTATACACTGAAGCTTTCTTT.